This T cell receptor (beta chain) emerged from a study of Ad26.COV2.S vaccination and SARS-CoV-2 variants (dated by TCRdb to about 2021). Concerning the study at large: Donors in the vaccine arm were drawn from COV1001, a multicentre, randomized, double-blind, placebo-controlled phase I-IIa trial testing Ad26.COV2.S in healthy adults. Ad26.COV2.S was administered intramuscularly at a dose of 5x10^10 or 1x10^11 viral particles, either as one shot or as two shots given 56 days apart. The specificity and breadth of SARS-CoV-2-reactive T cell receptors after Ad26.COV2.S vaccination were assessed by TCRbeta repertoire sequencing. A total of 32 samples were included in the TCR-sequenced set, comprising around 19 Ad26.COV2.S vaccine recipients, 5 placebo recipients and 8 SARS-CoV-2 convalescent individuals. Trial participants were randomized into five groups of five, in which low-dose or high-dose Ad26.COV2.S was given once or twice, or placebo was given on both occasions. Throughout the experiments and outcome assessment, investigators stayed blinded to trial group allocation. The study at large found these results: Ad26.COV2.S recipients had higher spike-specific TCR breadth than placebo recipients (P = 0.0014). After vaccination, spike-specific CD8+ and CD4+ T cell responses were reported to show substantial breadth. The study was not powered for comparison of responses between vaccine doses or regimens. Comparable non-spike TCR breadth was observed between vaccine and placebo recipients, consistent with only spike being contained in the vaccine. The authors noted that the TCR breadth and depth analyses may have underestimated total T cell responses.

From a lookup of the germline V gene (reference sequence), CDR1 and CDR2 are LNHDA and SQIVND. V is reduced by 3 bases and J by 0 bases, leaving a spacing of 12 bases between them. The CDR3 runs 15 amino acids, cysteine and phenylalanine included. Of all the DNA, just the CDR3 is kept, 45 bases in frame from base 1. TCRbeta CDR3 regions were sequenced with the immunoSEQ Assay. After extraction, genomic DNA underwent amplification by bias-controlled multiplex PCR, followed by high-throughput sequencing. Concerning the study's data processing: Collapsing and filtering of sequences were performed to quantify the absolute abundance of each unique TCRbeta CDR3 region. Usable DNA was measured by amplifying reference genes present in all nucleated cells, and TCRbeta template counts were normalized to that usable DNA to estimate T cell fraction. Repertoire TCRs were annotated as SARS-CoV-2-specific when V gene, CDR3 amino acid sequence and J gene were exactly matched to a known reactive TCR set. MIRA supplied the reference SARS-CoV-2 TCR set, which was filtered for enrichment in COVID-19-positive ImmuneCODE repertoires so that public or cross-reactive TCRs were removed. Based on the MIRA antigens, annotated TCRs were further analysed at the level of specific ORF or position within ORF. Depth was the summed frequency of annotated unique rearrangements, while breadth was defined as annotated unique rearrangements over total unique productive rearrangements. Two-sided Wilcoxon rank-sum tests were used to compare TCR breadth between groups. TCRdb obtained this table from immuneACCESS and retained in-frame rearrangements with V and J assigned. These tables miss some clones; where compared with another copy, unresolved V genes account for less than half of the shortfall, and the remainder is unexplained. V and J calls and clone size follow that table, whereas D and trimming were derived from the DNA. Present in this sample are about 440,000 clones, around 88% of which were seen just once. The ten most abundant clones make up over 10% of the sample.

Worth noting for this clone: The specificity of this receptor is unknown. No base quality values were provided; no much bigger clone lies one nucleotide off.

The intended sense of this specimen's treatment or condition label: some 20 received Ad26.COV2.S at low or high dose, single or two shots; about 5 received placebo; per-sample allocation not given. For vaccine and placebo recipients, repertoires were sequenced using samples collected on day 63 after the first injection. In Cohort 1b, about 27 adults aged 18-55 years were enrolled at a single site in Boston, USA, between 29 July and 7 August 2020. Ad26.COV2.S consisted of a replication-incompetent adenovirus type 26 vector by which a prefusion-stabilized SARS-CoV-2 spike protein from the original Wuhan strain was expressed.

The starting material was peripheral blood, obtained in a trial of Ad26.COV2.S vaccine versus placebo. The rearranged chain carries TRBV19 and TRBJ2-7; a weak D assignment points to TRBD1 (6 bases agree). The receptor was isolated from a person between 18 and 60 years old who received the Ad26.COV2.S COVID-19 vaccine or a placebo. The DNA sequence is given as TGTGCCAGTAGTATGGCCTCGGGACACTCCTACGAGCAGTACTTC. Translated, this gives CASSMASGHSYEQYF. Extended through the reference TRBV19 and TRBJ2-7 proteins, this CDR3 yields the full variable domain: DGGITQSPKYLFRKEGQNVTLSCEQNLNHDAMYWYRQDPGQGLRLIYYSQIVNDFQKGDIAEGYSVSREKKESFPLTVTSAQKNPTAFYLCASSMASGHSYEQYFGPGTRLTVT.